The rows below give T cell receptor beta chains drawn from one sample of a study of CD8+ T cells in alopecia areata. The table came from immunoSEQ multiplex PCR; TCRdb's copy has only in-frame clones and leaves some out. The sample consists of about 160,000 clones, roughly two thirds of them appearing once. The sequences come from CD4+ T cells sorted from blood, collected at week 4, from a patient treated with tofacitinib. These receptors came from a human donor with alopecia areata. Both conserved end residues are part of each CDR3.

j_gene: TRBJ1-1; v_gene: TRBV30; CDR3aa: CAWSVQENTEAFF
j_gene: TRBJ2-1; v_gene: TRBV4-1; CDR3aa: CASSQAVRTSGYNEQFF
j_gene: TRBJ1-3; v_gene: TRBV5-1; CDR3aa: CASSLATSGGPGNTIYF
j_gene: TRBJ1-5; v_gene: TRBV30; CDR3aa: CAWSVQGQPQHF
j_gene: TRBJ2-2; v_gene: TRBV29-1; CDR3aa: CSVGVGTSMGGELFF
j_gene: TRBJ1-5; v_gene: TRBV27; CDR3aa: CASSWTGNNQPQHF
j_gene: TRBJ1-5; v_gene: TRBV30; CDR3aa: CAWSVKDRLSQPQHF
j_gene: TRBJ2-7; v_gene: TRBV30; CDR3aa: CACPSAQSSYEQYF
j_gene: TRBJ1-1; v_gene: TRBV7-2; CDR3aa: CASSSGSSYTEAFF
j_gene: TRBJ1-1; v_gene: TRBV7-9; CDR3aa: CASSQSGDRGAFF
j_gene: TRBJ1-1; v_gene: TRBV10-3; CDR3aa: CAISERQGTTLEAFF
j_gene: TRBJ1-1; v_gene: TRBV25-1; CDR3aa: CASRPGTGLLNTEAFF
j_gene: TRBJ2-3; v_gene: TRBV30; CDR3aa: CAWRPGLHSTDTQYF
j_gene: TRBJ1-2; v_gene: TRBV30; CDR3aa: CAWSVTVRDYGYTF
j_gene: TRBJ1-1; v_gene: TRBV29-1; CDR3aa: CSVARVMNTEAFF
j_gene: TRBJ2-3; v_gene: TRBV7-2; CDR3aa: CASSPGVQDTQYF
j_gene: TRBJ1-6; v_gene: TRBV7-3; CDR3aa: CASSGDRGSPLHF
j_gene: TRBJ1-5; v_gene: TRBV11-2; CDR3aa: CASSLGGRPHQPQHF
j_gene: TRBJ2-5; v_gene: TRBV5-1; CDR3aa: CASSPTGQGAQETQYF
j_gene: TRBJ2-7; v_gene: TRBV10-3; CDR3aa: CAIRGGQATYEQYF
j_gene: TRBJ2-3; v_gene: TRBV6-1; CDR3aa: CASSVGGASTDTQYF
j_gene: TRBJ2-1; v_gene: TRBV18; CDR3aa: CASSPGTGPWNEQFF
j_gene: TRBJ2-5; v_gene: TRBV7-2; CDR3aa: CASSLGRLAGTQTQYF